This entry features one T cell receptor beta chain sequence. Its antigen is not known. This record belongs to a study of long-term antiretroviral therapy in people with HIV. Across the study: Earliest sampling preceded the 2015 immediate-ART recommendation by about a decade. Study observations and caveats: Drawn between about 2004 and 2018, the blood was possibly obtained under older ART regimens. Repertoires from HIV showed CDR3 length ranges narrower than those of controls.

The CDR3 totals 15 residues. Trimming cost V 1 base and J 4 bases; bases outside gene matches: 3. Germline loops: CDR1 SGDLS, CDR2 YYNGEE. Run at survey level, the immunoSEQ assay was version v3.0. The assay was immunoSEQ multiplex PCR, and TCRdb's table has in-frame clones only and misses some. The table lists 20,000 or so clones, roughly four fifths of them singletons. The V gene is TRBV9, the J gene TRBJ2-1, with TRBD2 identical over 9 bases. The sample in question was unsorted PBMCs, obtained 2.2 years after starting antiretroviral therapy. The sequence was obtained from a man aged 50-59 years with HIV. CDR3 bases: TGTGCCAGCAGCGTAACTAGCGGGCCTTACAATGAGCAGTTCTTC. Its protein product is CASSVTSGPYNEQFF.